Listed here are 15 T cell receptor beta chains from one sample, sequenced in a study of CD8+CD57+ T cells in acquired aplastic anemia. Genomic DNA, the template, was used for profiling of the TCR beta VDJ and CDR3. Each CDR3 protein is one row after TCRdb ran MiXCR on the reads. The sample contains around 170,000 distinct CDR3 sequences, around half of which appear only once. An expansion of CD8+CD57+ cells by flow cytometry had been shown in patients chosen for sequencing. The sample comprised sorted CD4+, CD8+, or CD8+CD57+ T cells (not recorded which) from PBMCs. Receptors were obtained from a human donor with aplastic anemia.

This clonotype was observed many times. J is TRBJ2-1 and V is TRBV20-1; weak D call: TRBD1 (6 bases). From germline, CDR1 is DFQATT and CDR2 SNEGSKA (reference sequence). The CDR3 covers 15 residues. V was trimmed by 3 bases and J by 5 bases, leaving 17 bases between them. CDR3 residues: CSASRAGERHNEQFF. DNA for the CDR3: TGCAGTGCTAGTAGGGCAGGGGAAAGGCACAATGAGCAGTTCTTC.

The chain couples TRBV7-9 to TRBJ2-3; tentatively, D is TRBD2 (5 bases). Germline V gene sequence: CDR1 SEHNR, CDR2 FQNEAQ (reference sequence). Trimming took 5 bases from V and 4 from J, leaving 10 bases between them. This CDR3 is 13 amino acids long. The CDR3 reads CASSLPEADTQYF. In nucleotides, the CDR3 is TGTGCCAGCAGCCTCCCGGAGGCAGATACGCAGTATTTT. Full variable domain (outside the CDR3, taken from reference TRBV7-9 and TRBJ2-3): DTGVSQNPRHKITKRGQNVTFRCDPISEHNRLYWYRQTLGQGPEFLTYFQNEAQLEKSRLLSDRFSAERPKGSFSTLEIQRTEQGDSAMYLCASSLPEADTQYFGPGTRLTVL.

The chain is built from TRBV4-3 and TRBJ1-2; D remains unclear. Germline lookup yields CDR1 LGHNA and CDR2 YSLEER. The length of the CDR3 is 17 residues. V was cut by 1 base and J by 0 bases, with 15 bases left in between. CDR3 sequence: CASSQGATNVANYGYTF. CDR3 nucleotide sequence: TGCGCCAGCAGCCAAGGCGCCACAAACGTAGCTAACTATGGCTACACCTTC.

This clonotype has at least ten counts. V and J are TRBV20-1 and TRBJ2-5, with D hard to call. Trimming pared 1 base from V and 5 bases from J, leaving 14 bases between. This CDR3 region has 14 residues. Germline V gene data show CDR1 as DFQATT and CDR2 as SNEGSKA (reference sequence). In DNA, the CDR3 is TGCAGTGCTAGAGCGGACCAGGTTGGGGAGACCCAGTACTTC. This translates into CSARADQVGETQYF.

V gene TRBV29-1 combines with J gene TRBJ1-1; D is ambiguous. The ends were cut back, 3 bases at V and 1 base at J, with 6 bases in the middle. The germline CDR1 and CDR2 sequences are SQVTM and ANQGSEA. The CDR3 is 12 amino acids. For the CDR3, the DNA is TGCAGCGTTGAGGGAGGGAACACTGAAGCTTTCTTT. Its translation is CSVEGGNTEAFF.

This clonotype came up a few times. This sequence joins TRBV25-1 and TRBJ1-1; no firm D call. Trimming took 0 bases from V and 4 from J, leaving 15 bases between them. CDR3 size: 16 residues. Germline V gene data show CDR1 as MGHDK and CDR2 as SYGVNS. The CDR3: CASSEYGLGVVTEAFF. The CDR3 bases are TGTGCCAGCAGTGAATATGGGTTGGGTGTTGTCACTGAAGCTTTCTTT.

With regard to this clonotype: This may be a read error, as it is one base from a much larger clone. The V call is TRBV7-6, the J call TRBJ2-2, with D maybe TRBD1 (5 bases). Looked up from germline, CDR1 is SGHVS and CDR2 is FNYEAQ. This CDR3 contains 13 residues. Between the trimmed V and J ends, which lost 5 bases and 4 bases, there was a span of 8 bases. As DNA, the CDR3 is TGTGCCAGCAGCATTACAGGCACCGGGGAGCTGTTTTTT. Translation gives CASSITGTGELFF.

In this sample, this clonotype turned up many times. The CDR3 nucleotides are TGTGCCACCCATCACGGGGGGGGAGGGCCGATTGATACGCAGTATTTT. Protein sequence: CATHHGGGGPIDTQYF. The chain joins TRBV10-3 to TRBJ2-3; 8 bases fit TRBD2. The CDR3 is made up of 16 amino acids. Trimming cost V 10 bases and J 6 bases; bases outside gene matches: 18. The germline CDR1 and CDR2 sequences are ENHRY and SYGVKD.

This clonotype has ten or more counts. The chain links TRBV2 to TRBJ2-3; TRBD2 might be the D (6 bases). The CDR3 has 15 residues. Looked up from germline, CDR1 is SNHLY and CDR2 is FYNNEI. V lost 3 bases, J lost 3 bases, and 13 bases lay in between. CDR3 DNA sequence: TGTGCCAGCAGTGAGGACGGGAGAGGGACAGATACGCAGTATTTT. Protein: CASSEDGRGTDTQYF. The complete variable domain, with remaining parts taken from reference TRBV2 and TRBJ2-3, reads EPEVTQTPSHQVTQMGQEVILRCVPISNHLYFYWYRQILGQKVEFLVSFYNNEISEKSEIFDDQFSVERPDGSNFTLKIRSTKLEDSAMYFCASSEDGRGTDTQYFGPGTRLTVL.

The chain carries TRBV2 and TRBJ2-1; 8 bases match TRBD2. The germline gives CDR1 SNHLY, CDR2 FYNNEI. Trimming at V came to 6 bases and at J to 7 bases, leaving 8 bases not matched to a gene. The CDR3 has 14 residues. CDR3 DNA sequence: TGTGCCAGCAGACCCAGCGGGAGAATAAATGAGCAGTTCTTC. Its protein product is CASRPSGRINEQFF.

This clonotype was detected ten times or more. The chain is built from TRBV3-1 and TRBJ2-7; no firm D call. CDR1 is LGHDT, CDR2 YNNKEL, per germline (reference sequence). V lost 0 bases to trimming and J lost 1 base, with 7 bases between them. CDR3 length: 14 residues. CDR3 residues: CASSQESRSYEQYF. Here the CDR3 DNA reads TGTGCCAGCAGCCAAGAATCCAGGTCCTACGAGCAGTACTTC.

The chain has TRBV6-1 and TRBJ1-1; D might be TRBD1 (6 bases). The length of the CDR3 is 14 residues. Germline CDR1 MNHNS, CDR2 SASEGT. V was cut by 3 bases and J by 1 base, with 9 bases left in between. The CDR3 DNA sequence: TGTGCCAGCAGTGACCCAGGGGAGAACACTGAAGCTTTCTTT. As protein: CASSDPGENTEAFF.

There are a few counts of this clonotype. V gene TRBV15 combines with J gene TRBJ2-6; 10 bases align to TRBD1. The CDR3 loop spans 14 amino acids. J gave up 11 bases and V 1 base, and 2 bases lay outside the gene matches. The V gene's germline CDR1 is LNHNV and CDR2 YYDKDF (reference sequence). In nucleotides, the CDR3 is TGTGCCACCAGCAGAGGGACAGGGGGTTACGTCCTGACTTTC. It translates to CATSRGTGGYVLTF.

In the case of this clonotype: One end of the junction does not line up with germline, which may come from a read error. The chain combines TRBV25-1 with TRBJ2-1; 11 bases are a match to TRBD2. The CDR3 covers 14 residues. Germline V gene data show CDR1 as MGHDK and CDR2 as SYGVNS. Here the CDR3 reads CASRGTSGNNEQSF. CDR3 nucleotide sequence: TGCGCCAGCAGGGGGACTAGCGGCAACAATGAGCAGTCCTTC.

The chain links TRBV10-3 to TRBJ2-1, with D perhaps TRBD1 (6 bases). CDR1 is ENHRY and CDR2 is SYGVKD in the germline V gene. V lost 8 bases and J lost 5, with 13 bases in between. The CDR3 runs 13 residues. The CDR3 bases are TGTGCCATCTATACAGGGCAAAACAATGAGCAGTTCTTC. Encoded protein: CAIYTGQNNEQFF.